The clone carrying this TCR beta chain was counted a single time. Germline V lookup: CDR1 MGHDK, CDR2 SYGVNS. V lost 6 bases to trimming and J lost 3 bases, with 8 bases between them. This CDR3 region has 12 residues. Sequencing was performed with immunoSEQ multiplex PCR; in TCRdb, only in-frame clones are kept and a portion is missing. The sample carries roughly 180,000 clones, roughly 92% recorded once. This record belongs to a study of control samples from healthy donors and cancer patients. The receptor's source is a woman aged 18-30 years in good health. Sequencing was done on a sample of blood. The chain has TRBV25-1 and TRBJ2-5, with D possibly TRBD1 on 5 matching bases. CDR3 amino acids: CASRTAKETQYF. The CDR3 nucleotides read TGTGCCAGCAGGACAGCTAAAGAGACCCAGTACTTC. Full variable domain (remainder filled in from reference TRBV25-1 and TRBJ2-5): EADIYQTPRYLVIGTGKKITLECSQTMGHDKMYWYQQDPGMELHLIHYSYGVNSTEKGDLSSESTVSRIRTEHFPLTLESARPSHTSQYLCASRTAKETQYFGPGTRLLVL.